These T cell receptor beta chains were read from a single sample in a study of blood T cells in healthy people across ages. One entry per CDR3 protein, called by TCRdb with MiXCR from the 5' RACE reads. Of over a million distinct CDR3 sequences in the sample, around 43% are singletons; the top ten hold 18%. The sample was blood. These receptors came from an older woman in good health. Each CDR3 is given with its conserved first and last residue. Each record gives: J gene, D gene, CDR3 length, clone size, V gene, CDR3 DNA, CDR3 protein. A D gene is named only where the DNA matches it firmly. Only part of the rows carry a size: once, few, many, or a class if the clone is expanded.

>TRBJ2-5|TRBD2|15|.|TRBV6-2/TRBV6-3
TGTGCCAGCAGCCCGACTAGCGGAATCACAGAGACCCAGTACTTC
CASSPTSGITETQYF
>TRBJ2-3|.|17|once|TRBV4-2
TGTGCCTGCAGCCTATCTACGGGAGCGGAGGGGGCAGATACGCAGTATTTT
CACSLSTGAEGADTQYF
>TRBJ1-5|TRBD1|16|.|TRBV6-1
TGTGCCAGCAGGATACGTTGGGGACAGACGAATCAGCCCCAGCATTTT
CASRIRWGQTNQPQHF
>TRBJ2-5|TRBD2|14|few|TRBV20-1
TGCAGTGCTAGGGGACTAGCGGGAGTAGAGACCCAGTACTTC
CSARGLAGVETQYF
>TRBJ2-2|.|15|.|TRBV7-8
TGTGCCAGCAGCCAGGGACCGATGTTCACCGGGGAGCTGTTTTTT
CASSQGPMFTGELFF
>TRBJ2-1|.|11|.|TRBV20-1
TGCAGTGCCTCATCGGAGGCGGAGCAGTTCTTC
CSASSEAEQFF
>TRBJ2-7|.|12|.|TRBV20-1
TGCAGTGCTAGAGCCGATCCCTACGAGCAGTACTTC
CSARADPYEQYF
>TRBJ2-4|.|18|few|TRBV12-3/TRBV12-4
TGTGCCAGCAGTTTTCCCCCTCGGGGAGGACTAGCCAAAAACATTCAGTACTTC
CASSFPPRGGLAKNIQYF
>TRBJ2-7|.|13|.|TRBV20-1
TGCAGTGCTAATGGTCGTAGCTCCTACGAGCAGTACTTC
CSANGRSSYEQYF
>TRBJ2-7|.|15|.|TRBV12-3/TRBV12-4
TGTGCCAGCAGCATATCCGCGAGCTCCTACAATGAGCAGTACTTC
CASSISASSYNEQYF
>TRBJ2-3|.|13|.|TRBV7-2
TGTGCCAGCAACCTTAGGACTCCTAATACGCAGTATTTT
CASNLRTPNTQYF
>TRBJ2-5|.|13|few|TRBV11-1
TGTGCCAGCAGCGGCGGAGTCCAAGAGACCCAGTACTTC
CASSGGVQETQYF
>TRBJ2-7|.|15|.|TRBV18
TGTGCCAGCTCACCACGGCGGATTTCCGCCTACGAGCAGTACTTC
CASSPRRISAYEQYF
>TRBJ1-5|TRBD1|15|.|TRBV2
TGTGCCAGCACTACGGGACAGCCCTACAATGAGCCCCAGCATTTT
CASTTGQPYNEPQHF
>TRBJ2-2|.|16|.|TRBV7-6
TGTGCCAGCAGCTTATTGGGTAGCGGTAACACCGGGGAGCTGTTTTTT
CASSLLGSGNTGELFF
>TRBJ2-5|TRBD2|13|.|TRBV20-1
TGCAGTATTAGCGGGACCTACCAAGAGACCCAGTACTTC
CSISGTYQETQYF
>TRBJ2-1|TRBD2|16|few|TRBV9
TGTGCCAGCAGCGTAGTCCGACTAGCGGGTAGCAATGAGCAGTTCTTC
CASSVVRLAGSNEQFF
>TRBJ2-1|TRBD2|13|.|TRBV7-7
TGTGCCAGCAGCGCCAGCGGGAGGGATGAGCAGTTCTTC
CASSASGRDEQFF
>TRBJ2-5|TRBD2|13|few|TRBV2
TGTGCCAGCAGAGCATCCGCTAGCGGGAGACAGTACTTC
CASRASASGRQYF
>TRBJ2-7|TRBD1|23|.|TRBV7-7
TGTGCCAGCAGCTCAACTCCGGGACAGGGGGACGCCGGGGACACGATAATGTCCTACGAGCAGTACTTC
CASSSTPGQGDAGDTIMSYEQYF
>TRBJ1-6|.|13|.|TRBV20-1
TGCAGTGCTAGTGCAGGGAGTAATTCACCCCTCCACTTT
CSASAGSNSPLHF
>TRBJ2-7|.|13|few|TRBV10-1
TGCGCCAGCAGTGAGGCGTTATCCTACGAGCAGTACTTC
CASSEALSYEQYF
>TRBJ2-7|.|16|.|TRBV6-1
TGTGCCAGCCTCAGGCCTGGCAGGGAAAGTTACTACGAGCAGTACTTC
CASLRPGRESYYEQYF
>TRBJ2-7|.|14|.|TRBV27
TGTGCCAGCAGCGCCGACAGGAACAACTACGAGCAGTACTTC
CASSADRNNYEQYF
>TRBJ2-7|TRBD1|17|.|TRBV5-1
TGCGCCAGCAGCAAGGGAACAGGGGCGACCACCTACAATGAGCAGTACTTC
CASSKGTGATTYNEQYF
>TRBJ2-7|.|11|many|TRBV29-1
TGCAGCGTTGGGACCTACTACGAGCAGTACTTC
CSVGTYYEQYF
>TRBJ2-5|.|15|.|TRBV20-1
TGCAGTGCTAGTAACGTCAGGGCCCCCCAAGAGACCCAGTACTTC
CSASNVRAPQETQYF
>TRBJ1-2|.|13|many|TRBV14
TGTGCCAGCAGCCAAGATTTTGCCTATGGCTACACCTTC
CASSQDFAYGYTF
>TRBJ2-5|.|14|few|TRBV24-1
TGTGCCACCAGTGATGAGAGGACAGCCCAGAGGAAGTACTTC
CATSDERTAQRKYF
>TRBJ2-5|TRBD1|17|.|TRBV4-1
TGCGCCAGCAGCCAAGATGGGACAGGGGGCCCTGGGGAGACCCAGTACTTC
CASSQDGTGGPGETQYF
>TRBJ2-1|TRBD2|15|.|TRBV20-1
TGCGGAGTCGCCTTAGCGGGTAGCTCCTACAATGAGCAGTTCTTC
CGVALAGSSYNEQFF
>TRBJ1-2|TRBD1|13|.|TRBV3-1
TGTGCCAGCAGCCAAAATCCGGGACAGCCTTACACCTTC
CASSQNPGQPYTF
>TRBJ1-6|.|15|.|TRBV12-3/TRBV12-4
TGTGCCAGCAGCCTGGACGGCTCCTATAATTCACCCCTCCACTTT
CASSLDGSYNSPLHF
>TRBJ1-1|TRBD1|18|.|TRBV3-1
TGTGCCAGCAGCCAACGCAAGGGGGCTAGGGGGATGAGCACTGAAGCTTTCTTT
CASSQRKGARGMSTEAFF
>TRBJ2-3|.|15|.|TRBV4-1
TGCGCCACCTCCGATGCAGGGCAGAGCCCAGATACGCAGTATTTT
CATSDAGQSPDTQYF
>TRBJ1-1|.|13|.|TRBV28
TGTGCCAGCGCCAGAGTACGAAACACTGAAGCTTTCTTT
CASARVRNTEAFF
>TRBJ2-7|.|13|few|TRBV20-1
TGCAGTGCTAGAACCCGAAGCTCCTACGAGCAGTACTTC
CSARTRSSYEQYF
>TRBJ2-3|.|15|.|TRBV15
TGTGCCACCAGCAGAGATATCGGGGGCGCAGGTACGCAGTATTTT
CATSRDIGGAGTQYF
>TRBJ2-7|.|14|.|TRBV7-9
TGTGCCAGCAGCTTAGTCGTGGATACCTACGAGCAGTACTTC
CASSLVVDTYEQYF
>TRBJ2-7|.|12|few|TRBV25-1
TGTGCCAGCACACCCGGGTCTGGCGAGCAGTACTTC
CASTPGSGEQYF
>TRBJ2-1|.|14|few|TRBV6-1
TGTGCCAGCAGTGTGAGGGAGAGTCGCAATGAGCAGTTCTTC
CASSVRESRNEQFF
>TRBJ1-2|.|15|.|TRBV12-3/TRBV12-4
TGTGCCAGCAGTCCCAAGAGGGGGGTCTTAGAGGGCTACACCTTC
CASSPKRGVLEGYTF
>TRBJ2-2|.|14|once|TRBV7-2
TGTGCCAGCAGCTTAGGCACTTCAGCCGGGGAGCTGTTTTTT
CASSLGTSAGELFF
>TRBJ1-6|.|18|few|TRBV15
TGTGCCACCAGCAGAGAGGTGACAGAAAGCTCCTATAATTCACCCCTCCACTTT
CATSREVTESSYNSPLHF
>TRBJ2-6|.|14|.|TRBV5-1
TGCGCCAGCAGCTTGGGGGACGGGGCCAACGTCCTGACTTTC
CASSLGDGANVLTF
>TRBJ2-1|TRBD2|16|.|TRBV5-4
TGTGCCAGCAGCTTGGTCCTAGCGGGTGGGGGCAATGAGCAGTTCTTC
CASSLVLAGGGNEQFF
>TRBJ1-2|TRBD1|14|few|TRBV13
TGTGCCAGCAGCTCCCACCTGACAGGGCTTGGCTACACCTTC
CASSSHLTGLGYTF
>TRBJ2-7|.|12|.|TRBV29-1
TGCAGCGTACAGAGGGAGTCCTACGGGCAGTACTTC
CSVQRESYGQYF
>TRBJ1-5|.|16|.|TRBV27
TGTGCCAGCAGTCCATCGGGGGGGGCCGTCAATCAGCCCCAGCATTTT
CASSPSGGAVNQPQHF